Following are 5 T cell receptor beta chains from one sample sequenced in a study of T cells in Graves' hyperthyroidism and ophthalmopathy (dated by TCRdb to the late 2010s). To prepare the library, multiplex PCR was applied. The sequencing machine was an Illumina HiSeq 2000. TCR beta CDR3 regions were amplified from RNA transcripts. A first-round RT-PCR of the TCR CDR3 used the HTBI primer set with the Qiagen OneStep RT-PCR kit. TCRdb took the public reads, trimmed them with fastp at Q25, ran MiXCR for clone calling and kept in-frame beta chains. CDR3 protein duplicates are merged, each entry listing the most common genes and DNA. The sample records some 770,000 distinct CDR3 sequences, roughly 17% of which are singletons. Of the sample, around 8.1% falls within the top ten clones. Sequenced sample: blood. The receptor set was obtained from a man aged 18 to 35 with Graves' hyperthyroidism.

The chain links TRBV28 to TRBJ2-7; 8 nucleotides align to TRBD1. The CDR3 consists of 23 residues. V lost 4 bases and J lost 2; bases outside the gene matches: 31. Germline CDR1 and CDR2: MDHEN and SYDVKM. In DNA, the CDR3 is TGTGCCAGCAGTTCCCAAACGTTGGGTGGACAGGGAAGTAAGGTGAGGAGGGCCTACGAGCAGTACTTC. It is translated as CASSSQTLGGQGSKVRRAYEQYF. The variable domain in full, with the rest retrieved from reference TRBV28 and TRBJ2-7, is DVKVTQSSRYLVKRTGEKVFLECVQDMDHENMFWYRQDPGLGLRLIYFSYDVKMKEKGDIPEGYSVSREKKERFSLILESASTNQTSMYLCASSSQTLGGQGSKVRRAYEQYFGPGTRLTVT.

This clonotype was found a few times. The rearrangement uses TRBV20-1 and TRBJ2-5; a weak D match, TRBD2 (6 bases). Germline V gene sequence: CDR1 DFQATT, CDR2 SNEGSKA (reference sequence). The CDR3 has 12 residues. With 8 bases removed from V and 5 bases from J, the gap between germline ends came to 15 bases. The CDR3: CSTLREDETQYF. DNA of the CDR3: TGCAGTACCCTCAGGGAGGATGAGACCCAGTACTTC.

This clonotype was seen a handful of times. The V and J genes are TRBV30 and TRBJ2-7; 7 positions agree with TRBD1. This CDR3 spans 13 amino acids. Germline-derived CDR1 and CDR2 are GTSNPN and SVGIG (reference sequence). With 0 bases clipped from V and 7 bases from J, the junction kept 6 bases outside the gene matches. The CDR3: CAWSVQGLGEQYF. The DNA for the CDR3 is TGTGCCTGGAGTGTACAGGGGCTGGGGGAGCAGTACTTC.

This clonotype was counted at least ten times. This chain links TRBV6-1 with TRBJ2-4, with D possibly TRBD2 on 6 matching bases. CDR1 and CDR2 from the germline V gene are MNHNS and SASEGT. The CDR3 spans 15 residues. V lost 4 bases and J 1 base, leaving 11 bases between the germline ends. The CDR3 here is CASSAAGRAKNIQYF. DNA of the CDR3: TGTGCCAGCAGTGCTGCAGGGAGGGCCAAAAACATTCAGTACTTC.

This clonotype was seen more than once but under ten times. V and J are TRBV2 and TRBJ2-2; 14 bases fit TRBD2. The CDR3 covers 16 residues. The V gene's germline CDR1 is SNHLY and CDR2 FYNNEI. V lost 6 bases, J lost 7 bases, and 7 bases stayed unmatched. CDR3 region: CASSLTSGRAHGELFF. CDR3 nucleotides: TGTGCCAGCAGCTTGACTAGCGGGAGGGCTCACGGGGAGCTGTTTTTT.